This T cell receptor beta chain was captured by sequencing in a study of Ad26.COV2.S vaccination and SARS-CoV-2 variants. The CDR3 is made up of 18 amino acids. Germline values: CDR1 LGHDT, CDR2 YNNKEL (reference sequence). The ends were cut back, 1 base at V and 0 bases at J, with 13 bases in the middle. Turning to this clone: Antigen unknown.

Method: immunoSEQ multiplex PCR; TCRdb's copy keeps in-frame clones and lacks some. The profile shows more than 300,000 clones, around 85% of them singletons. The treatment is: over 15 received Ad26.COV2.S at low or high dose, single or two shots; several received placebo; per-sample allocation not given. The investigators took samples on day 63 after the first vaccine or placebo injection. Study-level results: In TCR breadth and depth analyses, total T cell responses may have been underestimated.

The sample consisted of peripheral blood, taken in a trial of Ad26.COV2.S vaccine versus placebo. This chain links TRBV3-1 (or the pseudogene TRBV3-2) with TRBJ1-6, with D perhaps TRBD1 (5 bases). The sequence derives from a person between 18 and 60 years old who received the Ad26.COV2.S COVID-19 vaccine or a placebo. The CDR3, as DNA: TGTGCCAGCAGCCAAGCTTTTCAGGGCCCCTCCTATAATTCACCCCTCCACTTT. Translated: CASSQAFQGPSYNSPLHF.